The 8 T cell receptor beta chains below all came from one sample that was sequenced in a study of blood T cell repertoires in COVID-19. The table came from immunoSEQ multiplex PCR; TCRdb's copy has only in-frame clones and leaves some out. The table shows approximately 130,000 clones, with roughly 69% occurring only once. Sequencing used peripheral blood. These receptors were taken from a woman aged 70-85 years with acute or convalescent COVID-19.

The V call is TRBV9, the J call TRBJ2-1; 10 positions match TRBD1. Germline-derived CDR1 and CDR2 are SGDLS and YYNGEE. The trim removed 2 bases at V and 4 bases at J, leaving 6 bases unmatched. The CDR3 loop spans 16 amino acids. CDR3 nucleotide sequence: TGTGCCAGCAGCGTCCAGGACAGGGGGAGATACAATGAGCAGTTCTTC. It yields the protein CASSVQDRGRYNEQFF.

The rearrangement links TRBV7-9 to TRBJ1-5, with D maybe TRBD1 (6 bases). Germline loops: CDR1 SEHNR, CDR2 FQNEAQ (reference sequence). Trimming removed 4 bases at V and 9 bases at J, with 13 bases between. This CDR3 contains 13 residues. This CDR3 reads CASSSQGFSPQHF. The CDR3 region has the DNA TGTGCCAGCAGCTCTCAGGGGTTTTCGCCCCAGCATTTT.

This chain uses TRBV13 with TRBJ1-2; 11 bases match TRBD1. The length of the CDR3 is 16 residues. Trimming cost V 5 bases and J 4 bases; bases outside gene matches: 9. Germline lookup yields CDR1 PRHDT and CDR2 FYEKMQ (reference sequence). The CDR3 sequence: CASSPWTGGAFYGYTF. As DNA, the CDR3 is TGTGCCAGCAGCCCTTGGACAGGGGGCGCGTTCTATGGCTACACCTTC.

The chain uses TRBV29-1 and TRBJ2-3; the match to TRBD2 covers 9 bases. V shed 1 base, J shed 3 bases, and the junction held 11 bases outside the gene matches. The CDR3 is 17 residues long. Germline V CDR1 and CDR2: SQVTM, ANQGSEA. The DNA for the CDR3 is TGCAGCGTTGAAGGGGTTGATAGCGGGAGAATTACAGATACGCAGTATTTT. Amino acids: CSVEGVDSGRITDTQYF.

This clone has at least ten counts. The J gene is TRBJ2-2, the V gene TRBV30, with 9 bases matching TRBD1. V lost 8 bases to trimming and J lost 6 bases; unmatched junction nucleotides: 16. The CDR3 totals 16 residues. Germline CDR1 is GTSNPN and CDR2 is SVGIG (reference sequence). CDR3 loop: CATLSWTGVGAGELFF. DNA of the CDR3: TGTGCCACACTTTCATGGACAGGGGTAGGAGCCGGGGAGCTGTTTTTT.

The rearrangement links TRBV11-2 to TRBJ2-1, with 8 bases aligning to TRBD1. The germline V gene encodes CDR1 SGHAT and CDR2 FQNNGV. There are 15 residues in the CDR3. With V trimmed by 3 bases and J by 9 bases, 10 bases remained unmatched. This CDR3 is CASSFFGQGRAEQFF. The CDR3 DNA reads TGTGCCAGCAGCTTCTTCGGACAGGGTCGGGCTGAGCAGTTCTTC.

CDR3 residues: CASSKTNNEQFF. The CDR3 DNA reads TGTGCCAGCAGCAAGACAAACAATGAGCAGTTCTTC. The chain links TRBV6-2 or TRBV6-3 to TRBJ2-1; D unresolved. This CDR3 comprises 12 residues. V dropped 6 bases and J dropped 5 bases, with 8 bases sitting between them. CDR1 and CDR2 (germline): MNHEY, SVGEGT.

V is TRBV2 and J is TRBJ1-5; 9 nucleotides agree with TRBD1. The V and J ends lost 7 bases and 0 bases, in that order; junction bases with no gene match: 4. The V gene's germline CDR1 is SNHLY and CDR2 FYNNEI. The CDR3 sequence is 15 residues long. For the CDR3, the DNA is TGTGCCAGCATGGCGGACAGGGGTAGCAATCAGCCCCAGCATTTT. Amino acid sequence: CASMADRGSNQPQHF.